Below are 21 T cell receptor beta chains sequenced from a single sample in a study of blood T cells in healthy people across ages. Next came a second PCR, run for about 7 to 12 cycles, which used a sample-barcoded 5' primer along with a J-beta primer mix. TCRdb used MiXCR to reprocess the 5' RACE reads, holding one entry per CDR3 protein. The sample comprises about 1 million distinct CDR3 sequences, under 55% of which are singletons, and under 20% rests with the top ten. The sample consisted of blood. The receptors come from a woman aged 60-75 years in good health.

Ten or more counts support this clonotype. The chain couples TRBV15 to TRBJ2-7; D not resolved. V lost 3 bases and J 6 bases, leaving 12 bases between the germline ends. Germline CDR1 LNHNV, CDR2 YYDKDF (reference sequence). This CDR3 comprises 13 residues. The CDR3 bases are TGTGCCACCAGCAGGCTGGTGTTTAGCGAGCAGTACTTC. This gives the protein CATSRLVFSEQYF.

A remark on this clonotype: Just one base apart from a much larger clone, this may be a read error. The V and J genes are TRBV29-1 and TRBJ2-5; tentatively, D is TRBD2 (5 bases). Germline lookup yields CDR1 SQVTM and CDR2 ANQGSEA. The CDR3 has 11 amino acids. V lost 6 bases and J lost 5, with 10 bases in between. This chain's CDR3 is CSVTDFETQYF. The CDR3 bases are TGCAGCGTAACGGACTTCGAGACCCAGTACTTC. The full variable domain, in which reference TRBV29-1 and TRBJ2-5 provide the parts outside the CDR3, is SAVISQKPSRDICQRGTSLTIQCQVDSQVTMMFWYRQQPGQSLTLIATANQGSEATYESGFVIDKFPISRPNLTFSTLTVSNMSPEDSSIYLCSVTDFETQYFGPGTRLLVL.

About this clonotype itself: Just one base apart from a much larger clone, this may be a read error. The CDR3 coding sequence is TGTGCCAGCAGCTTTGGCCTAGCGGGAGCAGAGACCCAGTACTTC. Encoded protein: CASSFGLAGAETQYF. The chain couples TRBV7-6 to TRBJ2-7; 10 positions match TRBD2. The J call could be wrong; TRBJ2-5 is a better fit for the DNA end. Germline V CDR1 and CDR2: SGHVS, FNYEAQ. The length of the CDR3 is 15 residues.

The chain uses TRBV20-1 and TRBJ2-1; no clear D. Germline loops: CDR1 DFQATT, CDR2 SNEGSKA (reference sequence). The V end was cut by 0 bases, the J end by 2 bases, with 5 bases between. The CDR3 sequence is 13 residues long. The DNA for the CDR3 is TGCAGTGCTAGAGAGGCTACCTACAATGAGCAGTTCTTC. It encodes CSAREATYNEQFF.

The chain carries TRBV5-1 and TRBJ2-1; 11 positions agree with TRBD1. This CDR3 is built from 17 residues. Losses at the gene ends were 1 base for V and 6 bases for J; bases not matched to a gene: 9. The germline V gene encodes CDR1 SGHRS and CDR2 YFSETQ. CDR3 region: CASSLLPVGTGGNEQFF. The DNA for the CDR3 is TGCGCCAGCAGCTTGCTGCCGGTCGGGACAGGGGGCAATGAGCAGTTCTTC.

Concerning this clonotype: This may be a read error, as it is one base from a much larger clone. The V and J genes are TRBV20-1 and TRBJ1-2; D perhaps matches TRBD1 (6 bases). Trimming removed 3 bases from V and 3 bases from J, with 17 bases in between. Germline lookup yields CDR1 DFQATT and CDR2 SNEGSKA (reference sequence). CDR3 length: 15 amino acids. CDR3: CSASTGHGIHYGYTF. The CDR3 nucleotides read TGCAGTGCTAGCACGGGACATGGAATTCACTATGGCTACACCTTC.

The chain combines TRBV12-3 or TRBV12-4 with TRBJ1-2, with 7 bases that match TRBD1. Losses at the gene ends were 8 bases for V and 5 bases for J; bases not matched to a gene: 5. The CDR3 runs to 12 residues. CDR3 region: CASHRQGYGYTF. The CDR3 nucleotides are TGTGCCAGCCATCGACAGGGTTATGGCTACACCTTC.

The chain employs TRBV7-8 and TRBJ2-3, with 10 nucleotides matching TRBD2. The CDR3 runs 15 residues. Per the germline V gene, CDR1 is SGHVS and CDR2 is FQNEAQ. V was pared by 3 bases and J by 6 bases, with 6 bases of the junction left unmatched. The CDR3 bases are TGTGCCAGCAGCTTCTTAGCGGGAGGCCAGGATACGCAGTATTTT. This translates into CASSFLAGGQDTQYF.

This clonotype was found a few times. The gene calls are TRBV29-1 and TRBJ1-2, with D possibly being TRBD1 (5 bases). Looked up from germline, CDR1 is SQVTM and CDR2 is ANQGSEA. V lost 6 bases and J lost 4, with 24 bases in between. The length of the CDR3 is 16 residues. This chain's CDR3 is CSVIWPGPKGVYGYTF. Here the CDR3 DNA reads TGCAGCGTAATCTGGCCGGGACCAAAAGGGGTCTATGGCTACACCTTC.

CDR3 region: CASSVVAGSYEQYF. The CDR3 DNA sequence: TGTGCCAGCAGCGTAGTGGCAGGGTCCTACGAGCAGTACTTC. The gene calls are TRBV9 and TRBJ2-7; D is possibly TRBD1 (5 bases). The CDR3 sequence is 14 residues long. The V gene lost 0 bases and the J gene lost 1 base, with 8 bases spanning the gap. CDR1 SGDLS and CDR2 YYNGEE come from the germline V gene.

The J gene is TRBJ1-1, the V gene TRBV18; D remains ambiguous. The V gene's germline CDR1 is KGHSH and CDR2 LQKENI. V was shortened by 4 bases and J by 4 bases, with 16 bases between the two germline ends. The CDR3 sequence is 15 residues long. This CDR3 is CASSLGFGLGTEAFF. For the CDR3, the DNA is TGTGCCAGCTCACTCGGTTTTGGGTTGGGCACTGAAGCTTTCTTT.

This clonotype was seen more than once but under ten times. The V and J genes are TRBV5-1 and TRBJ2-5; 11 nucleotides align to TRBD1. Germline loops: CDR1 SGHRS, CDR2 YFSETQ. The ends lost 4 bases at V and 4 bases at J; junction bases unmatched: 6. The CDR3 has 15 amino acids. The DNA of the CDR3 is TGCGCCAGCAGCCTGGGACAGGGGGAGGGAGAGACCCAGTACTTC. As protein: CASSLGQGEGETQYF.

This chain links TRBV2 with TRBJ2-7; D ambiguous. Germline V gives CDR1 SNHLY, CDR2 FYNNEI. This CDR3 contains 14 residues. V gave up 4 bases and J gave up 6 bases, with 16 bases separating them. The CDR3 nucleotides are TGTGCCAGCAGTGCCATGCTGGATAGTGGCGAGCAGTACTTC. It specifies CASSAMLDSGEQYF.

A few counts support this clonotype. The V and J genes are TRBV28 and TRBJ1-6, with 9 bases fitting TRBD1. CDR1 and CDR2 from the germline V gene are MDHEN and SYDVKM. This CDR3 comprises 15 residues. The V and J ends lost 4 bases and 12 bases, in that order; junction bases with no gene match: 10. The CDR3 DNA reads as TGTGCCAGCAGTTCGGCCGGGACAGGGCTTTTACCCCTCCACTTT. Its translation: CASSSAGTGLLPLHF.

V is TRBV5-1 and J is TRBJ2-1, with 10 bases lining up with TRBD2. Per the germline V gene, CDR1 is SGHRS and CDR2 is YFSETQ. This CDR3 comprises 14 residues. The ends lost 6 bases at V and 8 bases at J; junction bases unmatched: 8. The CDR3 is CASTGNLAGDEQFF. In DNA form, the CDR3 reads TGCGCCAGCACCGGTAATCTAGCGGGAGATGAGCAGTTCTTC.

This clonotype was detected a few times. This CDR3 is CASSYSGRFDEQYF. CDR3 DNA: TGTGCCAGCAGTTATAGCGGGAGATTTGACGAGCAGTACTTC. The V and J genes are TRBV6-6 and TRBJ2-7, with 9 bases aligning to TRBD2. After removal of 3 bases from V and 5 bases from J, the junction contained 5 bases not matched to a gene. Germline CDR1 is MNHNY and CDR2 is SVGAGI (reference sequence). The CDR3 runs to 14 residues.

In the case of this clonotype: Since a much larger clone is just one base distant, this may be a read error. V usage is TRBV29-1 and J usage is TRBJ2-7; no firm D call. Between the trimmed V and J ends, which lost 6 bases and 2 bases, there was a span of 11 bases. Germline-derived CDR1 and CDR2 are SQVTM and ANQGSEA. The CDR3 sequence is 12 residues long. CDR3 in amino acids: CSVRLLPYEQYF. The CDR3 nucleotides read TGCAGCGTAAGATTGTTGCCCTACGAGCAGTACTTC.

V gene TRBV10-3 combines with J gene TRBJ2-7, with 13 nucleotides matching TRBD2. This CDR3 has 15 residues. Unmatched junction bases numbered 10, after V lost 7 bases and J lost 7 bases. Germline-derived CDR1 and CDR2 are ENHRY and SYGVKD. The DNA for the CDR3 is TGTGCCATCACCTCACTAGCGGGAGGGTCGAATGAGCAGTACTTC. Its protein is CAITSLAGGSNEQYF.

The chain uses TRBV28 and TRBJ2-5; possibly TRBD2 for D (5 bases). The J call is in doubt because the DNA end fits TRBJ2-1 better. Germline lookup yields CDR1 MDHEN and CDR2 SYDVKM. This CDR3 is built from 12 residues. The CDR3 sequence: CAGRGYQETQFF. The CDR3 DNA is TGTGCCGGGCGCGGGTACCAAGAGACCCAGTTCTTC.

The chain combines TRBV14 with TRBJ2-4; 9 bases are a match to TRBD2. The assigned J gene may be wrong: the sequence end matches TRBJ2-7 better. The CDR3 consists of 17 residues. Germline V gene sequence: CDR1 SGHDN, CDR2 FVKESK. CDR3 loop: CASSQEPGLANYDEQYF. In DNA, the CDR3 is TGTGCCAGCAGCCAAGAGCCCGGACTAGCGAATTACGACGAGCAGTACTTC.

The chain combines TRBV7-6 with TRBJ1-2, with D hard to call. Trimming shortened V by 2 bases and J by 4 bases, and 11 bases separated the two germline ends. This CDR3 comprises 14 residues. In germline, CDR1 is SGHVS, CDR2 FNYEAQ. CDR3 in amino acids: CASSLSKGAYGYTF. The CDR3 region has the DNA TGTGCCAGCAGCTTAAGTAAGGGAGCCTATGGCTACACCTTC.